This T cell receptor (beta chain) was identified in a study of T-cell memory formation after mild COVID-19. Study-level information: Largely donor-specific sequence clusters came from a couple of donors. Study-wide points: Among CD4+ contracting clones, most were CM and EM, and CD8+ ones EMRA. In pre-infection memory, a portion of responding clones appeared, which suggested that cross-reactive memory joined.

5'RACE with constant-segment primers built TCRalpha and TCRbeta cDNA libraries with UMIs. TCRdb redid the calling of the 5' RACE reads with MiXCR, one entry per CDR3 protein. This repertoire shows around 400,000 distinct CDR3 sequences, approximately 24% found once; its top ten account for about 10%. The CDR3 is 12 residues long. Trimming pared 4 bases from V and 8 bases from J, leaving 11 bases between. About this clonotype: Its antigen is not identified.

Input material: PBMCs or a T cell subset sorted from them (not recorded which). The TCR was taken from an adult woman who had mild COVID-19 (a few samples of this study predate the infection). Cell type and time point are not known. J is TRBJ1-1 and V is TRBV12-3 or TRBV12-4; the D is unclear. The CDR3: CASSWSAREAFF. CDR3 DNA: TGTGCCAGCAGTTGGTCGGCACGCGAAGCTTTCTTT.